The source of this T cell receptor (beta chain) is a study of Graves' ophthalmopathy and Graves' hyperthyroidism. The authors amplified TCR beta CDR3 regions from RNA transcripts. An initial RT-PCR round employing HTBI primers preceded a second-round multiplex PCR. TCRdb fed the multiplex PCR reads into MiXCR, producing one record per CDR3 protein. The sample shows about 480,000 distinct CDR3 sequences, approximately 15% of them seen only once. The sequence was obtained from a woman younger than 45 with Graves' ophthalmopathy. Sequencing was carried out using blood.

CDR3 coding DNA: TGTGCCAGCAGTTCCCCGGGACAGGTCTTTAGGGAGACCCAGTACTTC. Its translation: CASSSPGQVFRETQYF. This chain connects TRBV6-5 to TRBJ2-5, with TRBD1 identical over 8 bases. V lost 4 bases and J lost 5; bases outside the gene matches: 12. The germline CDR1 and CDR2 sequences are MNHEY and SVGAGI. CDR3 length: 16 amino acids.